The clone carrying this TCR beta chain has at least ten counts. As yet, its antigen is unknown. The entry originates in a study of T cells in Graves' hyperthyroidism and ophthalmopathy. Study-level findings and limits: Separation of ophthalmopathy from stable hyperthyroidism was achieved by a 13 V-J model.

The TCR beta CDR3 regions underwent amplification using RNA transcripts as the source. TCR CDR3 regions were first amplified by RT-PCR with HTBI primers. TCRdb passed the multiplex PCR reads through MiXCR, listing each CDR3 protein once. The table shows a few hundred thousand distinct CDR3 sequences, with roughly 15% occurring only once. Diagnoses were established using clinical symptoms, serum thyroxine and TRAb, thyroid ultrasound and orbital computed tomography. The source of the PBMCs was 10 ml of fresh peripheral blood. V lost 5 bases and J lost 7, with 18 bases in between. Germline CDR1 and CDR2: MDHEN and SYDVKM. CDR3 length: 14 residues.

The sequencing input was blood. The receptor comes from a woman between 25 and 40 years old with Graves' ophthalmopathy. The chain combines TRBV28 with TRBJ2-7, with D perhaps TRBD1 (5 bases). CDR3 bases: TGTGCCAGCAGTCCCTCGGCAGGGCGACGAGAGCAGTACTTC. It encodes CASSPSAGRREQYF.